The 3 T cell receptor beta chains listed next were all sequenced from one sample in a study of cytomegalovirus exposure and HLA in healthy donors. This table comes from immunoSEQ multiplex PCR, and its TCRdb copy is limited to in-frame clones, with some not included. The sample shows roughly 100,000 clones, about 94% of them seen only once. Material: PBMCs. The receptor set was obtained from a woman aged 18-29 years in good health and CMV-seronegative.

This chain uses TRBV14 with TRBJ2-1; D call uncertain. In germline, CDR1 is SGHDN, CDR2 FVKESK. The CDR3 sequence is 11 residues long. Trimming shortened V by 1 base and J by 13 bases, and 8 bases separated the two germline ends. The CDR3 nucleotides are TGTGCCAGCAGCCAAGGGGCAAGACAGTTCTTC. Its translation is CASSQGARQFF.

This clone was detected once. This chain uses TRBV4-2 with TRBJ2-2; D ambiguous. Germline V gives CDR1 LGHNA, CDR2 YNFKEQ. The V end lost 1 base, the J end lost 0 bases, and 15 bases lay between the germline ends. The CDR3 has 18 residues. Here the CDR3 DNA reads TGTGCCAGCAGCCAAGTAATAGCTATAAGTTCGAACACCGGGGAGCTGTTTTTT. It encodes CASSQVIAISSNTGELFF.

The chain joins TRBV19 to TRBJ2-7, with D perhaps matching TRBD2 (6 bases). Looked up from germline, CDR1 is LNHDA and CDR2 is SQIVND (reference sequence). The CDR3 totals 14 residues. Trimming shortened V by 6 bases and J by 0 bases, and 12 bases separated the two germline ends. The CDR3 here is CASSSGRGSYEQYF. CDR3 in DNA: TGTGCCAGTAGCTCCGGGAGAGGCTCCTACGAGCAGTACTTC.